The clone carrying this T cell receptor beta chain came up a few times. Its antigen is not identified. TCRdb reprocessed the 5' RACE reads via MiXCR and lists one record per CDR3 protein. The table lists 400,000 or so distinct CDR3 sequences, around 20% of them singletons, with around 9.2% in the top ten. This specimen comes from a study of T-cell memory formation after mild COVID-19. Study overall: There were largely donor-specific TCR clusters.

Findings of the study overall: Clones which contracted sat mainly in CM and EM if CD4+, and in EMRA if CD8+. There was no confirmation that second-wave clones peaking on day 37 were SARS-CoV-2 specific.

The sequenced sample consisted of PBMCs or a T cell subset sorted from them (not recorded which). This TCR was recovered from an adult woman who had mild COVID-19 (a few samples of this study predate the infection). Cell type and time point are not known.

The CDR3 loop reads CASSYSSGMNEQYF. The CDR3 DNA follows: TGTGCCAGCAGTTACTCTAGCGGGATGAACGAGCAGTACTTC. The chain is built from TRBV6-5 and TRBJ2-7, with TRBD2 matching over 8 bases. V shed 0 bases and J 5 bases; nucleotides not matched to a gene: 3. Germline values: CDR1 MNHEY, CDR2 SVGAGI. This CDR3 region has 14 residues.